A single sample gave rise to the 4 T cell receptor beta chains below, sequenced in a study of OX40 agonist ivuxolimab in advanced cancers. Repertoires were generated with immunoSEQ multiplex PCR, while TCRdb's copy carries only in-frame clones and drops some. Here the sample spans tens of thousands of clones, about 85% being singletons. This sample comprised CD4+ or CD8+ T cells sorted from blood, obtained in a trial of the OX40 agonist ivuxolimab. The receptors were sampled from an adult with an advanced solid tumor such as melanoma, head and neck, liver or kidney cancer.

The gene calls are TRBV4-1 and TRBJ2-7, with D perhaps matching TRBD1 (6 bases). CDR1 is MGHRA, CDR2 YSYEKL, per germline. The CDR3 is 15 amino acids. V was shortened by 3 bases and J by 0 bases, with 12 bases between the two germline ends. CDR3 amino acids: CASSHRTESSYEQYF. The CDR3 coding sequence is TGCGCCAGCAGCCATAGGACAGAGAGCTCCTACGAGCAGTACTTC.

V and J are TRBV4-2 and TRBJ2-1, with TRBD2 as a possible D gene (6 bases). From germline, CDR1 is LGHNA and CDR2 YNFKEQ. The CDR3 is 14 residues long. V lost 4 bases, J lost 6 bases, and 13 bases lay in between. CDR3 nucleotides: TGTGCCAGCAGCCTACTAGGAGGGGCCAATGAGCAGTTCTTC. Amino acids: CASSLLGGANEQFF.

V gene TRBV10-3 combines with J gene TRBJ2-5; D possibly uses TRBD1 or TRBD2 (5 bases each). The CDR3 is made up of 14 amino acids. V lost 2 bases, J lost 5 bases, and 12 bases lay in between. Germline CDR1 is ENHRY and CDR2 is SYGVKD. The CDR3 region is CAISESGGTETQYF. The DNA of the CDR3 is TGTGCCATCAGTGAGAGTGGGGGAACCGAGACCCAGTACTTC.

In this sample, this clone turned up once. This chain uses TRBV2 with TRBJ1-6, with D hard to call. V lost 4 bases, J lost 8 bases, and 12 bases lay in between. CDR3 length equals 14 residues. Germline CDR1 and CDR2: SNHLY and FYNNEI. The CDR3 coding sequence is TGTGCCAGCAGTGTAGGAGTCCGGGATTCACCCCTCCACTTT. Translated: CASSVGVRDSPLHF.